What follows is one T cell receptor (beta chain) and its context. The antigen it recognizes is unknown. The input lacks base qualities; no much larger clone sits a single base away. The cohort comprised under 700 healthy bone marrow donors. All cohort members were sampled while nominally healthy, although unrecorded immune exposures were likely present. The donor tested CMV seronegative, placing the donor among the approximately 360 seronegative members of the cohort. A peripheral blood sample was provided by each donor, and peripheral blood mononuclear cells were used for TCR beta sequencing. Genomic DNA extraction from the blood cell samples was performed with the Qiagen DNeasy Blood Extraction Kit. From a lookup of the germline V gene, CDR1 and CDR2 are MNHNS and SASEGT. V is clipped by 5 bases and J by 6 bases, and the sequence between their germline boundaries is 5 bases long. From cysteine to phenylalanine, the CDR3 is 12 amino acids long. The only DNA kept is the CDR3, 36 bases in frame from the first base.

The data were obtained in a study of cytomegalovirus exposure and HLA in healthy donors (dated by TCRdb to the late 2010s). Notes on the research overall: According to an earlier analysis of 550 to 700 of the donors, about 179 million T cells yielded over 100 million unique TCR beta sequences and approximately 300 Gb of sequence data. To predict cytomegalovirus infection status, the study brought together high-throughput TCR immunosequencing, statistical association of individual TCRs with disease status, and machine learning. Along with the approximately 700-subject first cohort, a separate validation cohort of over a hundred different subjects was used. A later genetic analysis took genome-wide SNP genotypes for about 65% of the roughly 670 donors and used that subset as a discovery cohort. To decide whether each TCR beta V gene segment behaved as functional or pseudogenic, an earlier analysis of some 600 of the donors relied on high-throughput TCR beta sequencing. The genetic ancestry cluster associated with self-reported Caucasian donors included 81% of the 350 to 500 genotyped donors. HLA typing included class I and class II loci at four-digit resolution. The T cell repertoires of around 730 subjects were profiled by immunosequencing and related to cytomegalovirus serostatus. Rather than using new phenotypic data, the later analysis identified candidate immune exposures from TCR beta sequences and from how often those sequences occurred across donors. Among roughly 400 genotyped donors of the cohort, an average of approximately 240,000 unique TCR beta nucleotide sequences was sequenced per donor, of which approximately 18% were non-productive. The study aimed to test whether signatures of past pathogen exposure could be identified by cataloging public T cell receptors. Roughly five DR-DQ haplotypes were handled as single units for association and clustering, since linkage in the cohort was strong. Every repertoire in the discovery cohort had been generated on one and the same sequencing platform. The number of donors typed differed by locus, with roughly 620-630 for A, B, C, DRB1 and DQB1, around 520 for DQA1, 600 to 610 for DPA1, and over 400 for DPB1. To study patterns of TCR occurrence, a later analysis re-analyzed previously published TCR beta repertoires from 666 donors and added high-resolution HLA genotyping. Approximately 310 gigabases of sequencing data and 75 million to 85 million unique TCR sequences made up an early release that covered approximately 700 HLA-typed donors. Donor age, sex, ethnicity and CMV serostatus were compiled alongside the repertoire data.

Receptor amplification or capture employed the immunoSEQ multiplex PCR assay. The multiplex PCR relied on a mix of 60 forward primers for TCR Vbeta segments and 13 reverse primers for TCR Jbeta segments. A multiplex PCR assay on genomic DNA amplified the CDR3 region of rearranged TCR beta genes. The Illumina HiSeq System was used to sequence the amplified TCR beta libraries as 87-base-pair reads. The study's own analysis went as follows. A later analysis counted about 80 million unique TCR beta chains across the 700 or so repertoires, and 10 million to 11 million of these chains were shared by at least two donors. Raw reads were error-corrected and collapsed into unique sequences by a nearest-neighbor algorithm in which closely related sequences were merged to remove PCR and sequencing errors. CDR3 sequences were aligned to IMGT reference sequences to assign V, D and J gene segments. Each retained sequence needed at least a six-nucleotide match to both a V gene segment and a J gene segment. Rearrangements were classified as productive when the CDR3 lacked stop codons and remained in frame with V and J, and all other rearrangements were classified as non-productive. Following IMGT convention, CDR3 was defined as the stretch from the second conserved V-encoded cysteine to the conserved J-encoded phenylalanine. In an earlier analysis of around 600 of the donors, sequences lacking an unambiguous match to a single V gene segment were excluded. An earlier analysis of 587 of the donors classified V segments as functional when productive rearrangements were above 56.7% and as segregating when the standard deviation between donors was above 5%. A statistical classification framework was built for diagnosing cytomegalovirus status from the catalog of TCR beta chain sequences. A later analysis assigned V and J genes by comparing TCR nucleotide sequences with IMGT/GENE-DB human TR gene sequences. A later analysis assigned CDR3 sequences and most-parsimonious VDJ recombination scenarios with the TCRdist pipeline. In a later analysis, each TCR beta chain was defined by its CDR3 amino acid sequence together with its V-gene family, and reads lacking a unique V-gene family were excluded. In a later analysis, around 600 highly shared, low-generation-probability nucleotide sequences were removed to address suspected cross-contamination and a sequencing artifact. For each public chain, a later analysis derived a clonal expansion index from normalized ranks of inferred template counts within each repertoire. Generation probabilities in a later analysis came from a VDJ recombination model fitted to out-of-frame rearrangements, and those results were checked against IGoR. In a later analysis, hypergeometric tests were used to score TCR-TCR, TCR-HLA and TCR-CMV co-occurrence, with a repertoire-size bias correction applied to TCR pairs. To estimate false discovery rates, a later analysis permuted the HLA or CMV assignments 20 times. In a later analysis, co-occurring TCRs were grouped using DBSCAN, and TCRdist sequence similarity was added for clustering within HLA-allele-positive subsets. For co-occurrence clustering, repertoires with fewer than 30,000 or more than 120,000 public chains were excluded, along with about five repertoires with anomalous nucleotide sharing. TCRdb mirrors the immuneACCESS table, restricted to in-frame sequences. Some clones are absent from its copies; in checked studies, under half trace to an unresolved V gene, and the reason for the others is unknown. That table gives V, J and clone size, and the DNA gave D and trimming. The sample table records some 180,000 clones; around 75% of these occur just once. The ten largest clones take up 2.9% of the sample.

General conclusions and limits of the study: HLA typing was unavailable for some donors at each locus, so association tests used only the typed subset. An earlier analysis of approximately 540 of the donors showed that most TCR beta V segments appeared in productive rearrangements either about 90% or about 30% of the time, which broadly matched IMGT annotations. The study gave a list of 150 to 200 TCR beta chains associated with cytomegalovirus. Compared with equally common non-associated chains, HLA-associated TCR beta chains in a later analysis were more clonally expanded and had lower generation probabilities. Some 16 rarely observed V segments, including chromosome 9 orphons, were excluded from the earlier analysis of approximately 500 of the donors because counts were too low. Some IMGT-functional V segments, including TRBV6-2 and TRBV6-3, could not be told apart with the 87-base-pair reads, so those segments were excluded. Several of the top co-occurrence clusters appeared to be linked to parvovirus B19, influenza, CMV and Epstein-Barr virus, according to a later analysis. A later genetic analysis associated a missense DCLRE1C variant with V-gene and J-gene trimming of TCR beta chains, and an independent cohort replicated the association. The authors suggested that the approach could potentially be extended to other disease states and immunological phenotypes. Only TCR beta chains were sequenced in this cohort, and the absence of alpha or paired-chain data limited detectable features. When HLA alleles, especially DR and DQ, strongly co-occurred, TCR associations were difficult to assign to individual alleles. In both the original and validation cohorts, the classifier was reported to diagnose cytomegalovirus status with high specificity and sensitivity. A later analysis found that TCR association rates varied across HLA loci, with DRB1 alleles showing the most associated TCRs and HLA-C alleles the fewest. The only immune exposure information available for the cohort was CMV serostatus. A later genetic analysis reported fewer N-insertions in productive TCRs among donors in an Asian-associated ancestry cluster than the approximately 700-donor mean. Across donors, most TCR sequences were observed very rarely, whereas some public TCRs were present in many individuals. A further reported finding was that TCR beta sequences accurately predicted the HLA-A and HLA-B alleles for most subjects in the first cohort. In vitro tests confirmed that a few of the cytomegalovirus-associated TCR beta chains recognize cytomegalovirus antigens. At a false discovery rate of 0.05, a later analysis linked roughly 17,000 TCR beta sequences to specific HLA alleles. Linkage disequilibrium might explain the correlated functional status among segregating V segments, but an unknown experimental factor could not be ruled out. A cluster of highly shared sequence variants was judged likely to represent a technical artifact of the sequencing pipeline. Roughly uniform sequencing depth across donors was assumed in presence/absence analyses, although this assumption may not hold. Most CMV-associated TCR beta chains appeared to be HLA-restricted in a later analysis, and the HLA associations seemed to be driven largely by CMV exposure.

The receptor was derived from a male donor in good health and CMV-seronegative. Here the chain combines TRBV6-1 and TRBJ1-6, with the D gene call left open. The specimen sequenced was PBMCs. The encoded CDR3 is CASSYSNSPLHF. The DNA sequence follows: TGTGCCAGCAGTTATTCTAATTCACCCCTCCACTTT.